This T cell receptor (beta chain) originates from a study of T cell clones after liver transplantation. Background on the study: Graft-donor-reactive sequences were compared with third-party-reactive TCRbeta sequences from pre-transplant mixed lymphocyte reactions.

Thawed unstimulated PBMCs were FACS-sorted by CD3, CD4 and CD8 into two populations. This clone was seen more than once but under ten times. Libraries were prepared by immunoSEQ multiplex PCR; TCRdb keeps only in-frame clonotypes and omits some of them. The sample yields about 100,000 clones, roughly four fifths seen once. CDR3 length equals 11 residues. Germline V gene lookup returns CDR1 PRHDT and CDR2 FYEKMQ (reference sequence). V was trimmed by 5 bases and J by 1 base, leaving 2 bases between them. Sequences were derived from CD4+ T cells from blood, sampled before liver transplant. The sequence derives from a human donor who received a liver transplant. The chain joins TRBV13 to TRBJ1-1; D gene unclear. The CDR3 DNA is TGTGCCAGCAGCAAGAACACTGAAGCTTTCTTT. Encoded protein: CASSKNTEAFF.